The rows below give T cell receptor beta chains drawn from one sample of a study of blood T cell repertoires in COVID-19. The method was immunoSEQ multiplex PCR; TCRdb's version includes in-frame clones alone and lacks a portion of them. Among 98,000 or so clones listed, approximately 83% were seen once. Sequencing used peripheral blood. Receptors originate from a woman older than 75 with active or convalescent COVID-19. The CDR3 runs from the conserved cysteine through the conserved F or W. Each record gives: J gene, D gene, clone size, V gene, CDR3 protein, CDR3 DNA. A D gene is named only where the DNA matches it firmly. Some rows have no size entry. The others give once, few or many, or a class for an expanded clone.

J: TRBJ1-2; D: NA; size: NA; V: TRBV25-1; CDR3: CASSGLGGLYGYTF; DNA: TGTGCCAGCAGTGGACTAGGCGGTCTCTATGGCTACACCTTC
J: TRBJ2-3; D: TRBD2; size: once; V: TRBV28; CDR3: CASSLSGLAGGDTQYF; DNA: TGTGCCAGCAGTTTATCGGGACTAGCGGGAGGGGATACGCAGTATTTT
J: TRBJ1-6; D: TRBD1; size: NA; V: TRBV19; CDR3: CASTDRGRSPLHF; DNA: TGTGCCAGTACCGACAGGGGCCGGTCACCCCTCCACTTT
J: TRBJ1-1; D: NA; size: few; V: TRBV7-8; CDR3: CASSRREGPTEAFF; DNA: TGTGCCAGCAGCCGGAGGGAGGGTCCCACTGAAGCTTTCTTT
J: TRBJ2-7; D: NA; size: NA; V: TRBV18; CDR3: CASSPRQDVWEQYF; DNA: TGTGCCAGCTCACCCCGACAGGATGTGTGGGAGCAGTACTTC
J: TRBJ2-7; D: NA; size: NA; V: TRBV7-2; CDR3: CASSAQYEQYF; DNA: TGTGCCAGCAGCGCTCAGTACGAGCAGTACTTC
J: TRBJ2-3; D: NA; size: few; V: TRBV3-1/TRBV3-2; CDR3: CASSQDLESDTQYF; DNA: TGTGCCAGCAGCCAAGATCTTGAGTCGGATACGCAGTATTTT
J: TRBJ1-6; D: TRBD1; size: NA; V: TRBV29-1; CDR3: CSVRTPTGSNNSPLHF; DNA: TGCAGCGTGAGGACACCGACAGGGTCTAATAATTCACCCCTCCACTTT
J: TRBJ1-4; D: NA; size: NA; V: TRBV7-2; CDR3: CASSLYPPPTNEKLFF; DNA: TGTGCCAGCAGCTTATATCCTCCCCCAACTAATGAAAAACTGTTTTTT
J: TRBJ1-2; D: NA; size: NA; V: TRBV29-1; CDR3: CAGEQGGNYGYTF; DNA: TGCGCCGGTGAACAGGGTGGAAACTATGGCTACACCTTC
J: TRBJ1-5; D: TRBD1; size: NA; V: TRBV28; CDR3: CATQTAGTGNQPQHF; DNA: TGTGCCACACAGACCGCCGGGACAGGGAATCAGCCCCAGCATTTT
J: TRBJ1-1; D: TRBD1; size: NA; V: TRBV30; CDR3: CAWSKTGGTEAFF; DNA: TGTGCCTGGAGTAAAACAGGGGGCACTGAAGCTTTCTTT
J: TRBJ2-3; D: NA; size: NA; V: TRBV11-1; CDR3: CASSLGGPSDTQYF; DNA: TGTGCCAGCAGCTTGGGGGGACCGTCAGATACGCAGTATTTT
J: TRBJ1-3; D: NA; size: few; V: TRBV6-5; CDR3: CASSYSQGFSGNTIYF; DNA: TGTGCCAGCAGTTACTCCCAGGGGTTCTCTGGAAACACCATATATTTT
J: TRBJ2-7; D: NA; size: NA; V: TRBV6-1; CDR3: CASSDVTGKAYEQYF; DNA: TGTGCCAGCAGTGACGTAACAGGGAAGGCCTACGAGCAGTACTTC
J: TRBJ2-2; D: NA; size: NA; V: TRBV7-9; CDR3: CASSFQAGELFF; DNA: TGTGCCAGCAGCTTCCAGGCCGGGGAGCTGTTTTTT
J: TRBJ1-2; D: TRBD1; size: NA; V: TRBV10-3; CDR3: CAISEGQGVYGYTF; DNA: TGTGCCATCAGTGAGGGACAGGGAGTCTATGGCTACACCTTC
J: TRBJ2-3; D: NA; size: NA; V: TRBV28; CDR3: CASSLHVGAGTDTQYF; DNA: TGTGCCAGCAGTCTGCATGTGGGAGCGGGTACAGATACGCAGTATTTT
J: TRBJ1-2; D: NA; size: few; V: TRBV18; CDR3: CASSPNNGYTF; DNA: TGTGCCAGCTCACCAAACAATGGCTACACCTTC
J: TRBJ1-3; D: NA; size: NA; V: TRBV28; CDR3: CATSPAGGIRNTIYF; DNA: TGTGCCACATCTCCGGCGGGGGGAATAAGGAACACCATATATTTT
J: TRBJ1-6; D: TRBD1; size: NA; V: TRBV9; CDR3: CASSDRQGGPLHF; DNA: TGTGCCAGCAGCGACAGACAGGGCGGACCCCTCCACTTT
J: TRBJ2-6; D: NA; size: NA; V: TRBV18; CDR3: CASSPTGSGANVLTF; DNA: TGTGCCAGCTCACCTACAGGGTCCGGGGCCAACGTCCTGACTTTC
J: TRBJ1-5; D: TRBD1; size: NA; V: TRBV6-5; CDR3: CASSFHSQGGNQPQHF; DNA: TGTGCCAGCAGTTTCCACTCACAGGGGGGGAATCAGCCCCAGCATTTT
J: TRBJ2-5; D: TRBD2; size: NA; V: TRBV28; CDR3: CASATSGKTKETQYF; DNA: TGTGCCAGCGCCACTAGCGGGAAAACAAAAGAGACCCAGTACTTC
J: TRBJ2-1; D: TRBD2; size: NA; V: TRBV4-3; CDR3: CASSQDPPLAGELYNEQFF; DNA: TGCGCCAGCAGCCAAGATCCCCCACTAGCGGGAGAATTATACAATGAGCAGTTCTTC
J: TRBJ1-2; D: TRBD1; size: NA; V: TRBV7-8; CDR3: CASSLGDRNYGYTF; DNA: TGTGCCAGCAGCTTGGGGGACAGAAACTATGGCTACACCTTC
J: TRBJ2-1; D: TRBD2; size: few; V: TRBV12-3/TRBV12-4; CDR3: CASSRVAGAEQFF; DNA: TGTGCCAGCAGTCGAGTAGCGGGAGCTGAGCAGTTCTTC
J: TRBJ2-5; D: TRBD1; size: NA; V: TRBV6-5; CDR3: CASSYSYGQGKTQYF; DNA: TGTGCCAGCAGTTACTCCTACGGACAGGGCAAGACCCAGTACTTC
J: TRBJ1-2; D: TRBD1; size: NA; V: TRBV6-2/TRBV6-3; CDR3: CASSVRDRQGGYTF; DNA: TGTGCCAGCAGCGTCCGGGACAGACAAGGTGGCTACACCTTC
J: TRBJ1-2; D: TRBD1; size: NA; V: TRBV6-5; CDR3: CASKRGQNSGYTF; DNA: TGTGCCAGTAAGAGGGGGCAGAATAGTGGCTACACCTTC
J: TRBJ2-1; D: NA; size: NA; V: TRBV2; CDR3: CASSSLTGYNEQFF; DNA: TGTGCCAGCTCATCGTTGACGGGATACAATGAGCAGTTCTTC